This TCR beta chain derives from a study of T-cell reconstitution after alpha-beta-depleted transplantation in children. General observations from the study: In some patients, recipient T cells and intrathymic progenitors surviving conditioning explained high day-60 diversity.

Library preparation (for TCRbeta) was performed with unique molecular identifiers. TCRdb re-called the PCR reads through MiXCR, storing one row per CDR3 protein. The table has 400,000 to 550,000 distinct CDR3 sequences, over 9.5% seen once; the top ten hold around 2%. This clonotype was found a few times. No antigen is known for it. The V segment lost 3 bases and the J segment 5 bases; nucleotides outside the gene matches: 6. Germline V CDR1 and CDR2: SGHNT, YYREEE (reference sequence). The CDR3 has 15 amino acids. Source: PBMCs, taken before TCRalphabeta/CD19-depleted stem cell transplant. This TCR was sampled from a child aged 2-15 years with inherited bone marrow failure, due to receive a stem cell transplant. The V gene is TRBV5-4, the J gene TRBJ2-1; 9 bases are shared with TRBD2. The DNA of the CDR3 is TGTGCCAGCAGCTGGGTAGCGGGAGACCACAATGAGCAGTTCTTC. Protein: CASSWVAGDHNEQFF.